This passage covers 9 T cell receptor beta chains from one sample sequenced in a study of blood T cells in healthy people across ages. The use of a sample-barcoded 5' primer and a J-beta primer mix characterized a second PCR of about 7 to 12 cycles. TCRdb redid the calling of the 5' RACE reads with MiXCR, one entry per CDR3 protein. Among about 1.8 million distinct CDR3 sequences listed, 49% were seen once. The sample taken for sequencing was blood. The receptors shown here come from a woman between 40 and 50 years old in good health.

The CDR3 region is CASSDLGGRDSPLHF. The CDR3 bases are TGTGCCAGCAGCGACCTTGGGGGGCGCGATTCACCCCTCCACTTT. The chain links TRBV11-2 to TRBJ1-6; maybe TRBD1 (6 bases). This CDR3 has 15 amino acids. The ends were cut back, 5 bases at V and 8 bases at J, with 16 bases in the middle. Germline V gene data show CDR1 as SGHAT and CDR2 as FQNNGV.

A single count supports this clonotype. The chain couples TRBV2 to TRBJ2-7; 12 bases fit TRBD2. Germline CDR1 is SNHLY and CDR2 is FYNNEI. V gave up 8 bases and J gave up 7 bases; unmatched junction bases: 21. CDR3 size: 18 residues. The CDR3 loop is CASGRSLAGGSSTNEQYF. For the CDR3, the DNA is TGTGCCAGCGGCAGGTCACTAGCGGGGGGATCCTCTACAAATGAGCAGTACTTC.

J is TRBJ1-2 and V is TRBV29-1, with D unclear. Germline V lookup: CDR1 SQVTM, CDR2 ANQGSEA. The V end lost 6 bases, the J end lost 4 bases, and 15 bases lay between the germline ends. The length of the CDR3 is 13 residues. The chain's CDR3 is CSVSSDGPYGYTF. DNA for the CDR3: TGCAGCGTATCCTCGGACGGGCCCTATGGCTACACCTTC.

V is TRBV5-1 and J is TRBJ1-2; TRBD1 aligns across 7 bases. Germline-derived CDR1 and CDR2 are SGHRS and YFSETQ. The V gene end was trimmed by 1 base and the J gene end by 6 bases; junction bases not matched to a gene: 9. The CDR3 contains 15 residues. The CDR3 DNA follows: TGCGCCAGCAGCTTGCGATTAGACAGGGTCAATGGCTACACCTTC. The encoded protein is CASSLRLDRVNGYTF. The entire variable domain, with the rest obtained from reference TRBV5-1 and TRBJ1-2, is as follows: KAGVTQTPRYLIKTRGQQVTLSCSPISGHRSVSWYQQTPGQGLQFLFEYFSETQRNKGNFPGRFSGRQFSNSRSEMNVSTLELGDSALYLCASSLRLDRVNGYTFGSGTRLTVV.

The chain recombines TRBV7-9 with TRBJ2-7; D is possibly TRBD2 (5 bases). The V gene's germline CDR1 is SEHNR and CDR2 FQNEAQ (reference sequence). This CDR3 is 16 amino acids long. The V and J ends lost 0 bases and 3 bases respectively, with 15 bases between them. The CDR3 region has the DNA TGTGCCAGCAGCTTAGCGGTGGCTGGCGGAGGCTACGAGCAGTACTTC. It translates to CASSLAVAGGGYEQYF.

The CDR3 DNA reads TGTGCCAGCAGTTTTAGCGCTATACAGGGCGTTAATGAAAAACTGTTTTTT. This encodes CASSFSAIQGVNEKLFF. The chain is built from TRBV12-3 or TRBV12-4 and TRBJ1-4; possibly TRBD1 for D (6 bases). Between the trimmed V and J ends, which lost 3 bases and 4 bases, there was a span of 18 bases. The CDR3 spans 17 residues.

This clonotype has only a few counts. The V and J genes are TRBV9 and TRBJ1-2, with TRBD1 as a possible D gene (5 bases). The V gene's germline CDR1 is SGDLS and CDR2 YYNGEE. The CDR3 consists of 15 residues. Trimming pared 0 bases from V and 3 bases from J, leaving 12 bases between. The CDR3 protein is CASSVEEGIHYGYTF. In nucleotides, the CDR3 is TGTGCCAGCAGCGTAGAGGAGGGGATCCACTATGGCTACACCTTC.

The V call is TRBV6-6, the J call TRBJ1-1; 9 bases map to TRBD1. Germline CDR1 MNHNY, CDR2 SVGAGI (reference sequence). With V trimmed by 2 bases and J by 6 bases, 7 bases remained unmatched. The CDR3 length is 15 residues. The CDR3 nucleotides read TGTGCCAGCAGTTACGCCGGGACAGGGAGGGCTGAAGCTTTCTTT. Encoded protein: CASSYAGTGRAEAFF.

The CDR3 reads CASSLTSGTETQYF. The CDR3 bases are TGCGCCAGCAGCTTGACTAGCGGTACAGAGACCCAGTACTTC. The chain links TRBV5-1 to TRBJ2-5, with 8 bases lining up with TRBD2. The J segment lost 4 bases and the V segment lost 1 base, leaving 3 bases of the junction unmatched. The CDR3 length is 14 residues. Germline assignment: CDR1 SGHRS and CDR2 YFSETQ.